This passage covers 24 T cell receptor beta chains from one sample sequenced in a study of shared clonotypes between healthy human individuals. Libraries were prepared by immunoSEQ multiplex PCR; TCRdb keeps only in-frame clonotypes and omits some of them. The repertoire includes about 2.5 million clones, about 90% of them detected once, and around 0.35% sits in the top ten. The sequencing input was naive CD4+ T cells from PBMCs. Specified subset: CD45RA+ positively selected. The receptor source for this set is a man aged 18 to 29 in good health. Some clones in this sample may be carry-over from other donors' samples.

The genes are TRBV9 and TRBJ2-1; 8 nucleotides agree with TRBD2. Unmatched junction bases numbered 8, after V lost 0 bases and J lost 3 bases. Looked up from germline, CDR1 is SGDLS and CDR2 is YYNGEE. The CDR3 length is 17 residues. The CDR3 reads CASSVGTSSFGYNEQFF. CDR3 bases: TGTGCCAGCAGCGTAGGGACTAGCTCCTTTGGCTACAATGAGCAGTTCTTC.

Here the CDR3 reads CATSSWDRTYEQYF. CDR3 nucleotides: TGTGCCACCAGCAGCTGGGACAGGACCTACGAGCAGTACTTC. The chain carries TRBV15 and TRBJ2-7; 8 bases align to TRBD1. CDR3 length: 14 amino acids. In germline, CDR1 is LNHNV, CDR2 YYDKDF (reference sequence). Trimming cost V 3 bases and J 2 bases; bases outside gene matches: 3.

The CDR3 nucleotides read TGTGCCAGCAGCCGAAGCGGCACCCAAGAGACCCAGTACTTC. Translated, it gives CASSRSGTQETQYF. The chain uses TRBV11-3 and TRBJ2-5; tentatively, D is TRBD2 (5 bases). This CDR3 is built from 14 residues. Between the trimmed V and J ends, which lost 5 bases and 1 base, there was a span of 11 bases. Germline V CDR1 and CDR2: SGHNT, YENEEA.

V is TRBV19 and J is TRBJ2-1; the D is unclear. From germline, CDR1 is LNHDA and CDR2 SQIVND (reference sequence). The CDR3 is made up of 13 amino acids. V was shortened by 3 bases and J by 8 bases, with 11 bases between the two germline ends. The CDR3 sequence: CASSITIQHEQFF. Written as DNA, the CDR3 is TGTGCCAGTAGTATTACTATTCAGCATGAGCAGTTCTTC.

The rearrangement joins TRBV4-1 to TRBJ2-6; D remains unclear. This CDR3 contains 17 residues. Germline V lookup: CDR1 MGHRA, CDR2 YSYEKL. The V gene lost 0 bases and the J gene lost 1 base, with 10 bases spanning the gap. The CDR3 loop is CASSQDRSLSGANVLTF. The CDR3 DNA follows: TGCGCCAGCAGCCAAGACAGGTCCCTTTCTGGGGCCAACGTCCTGACTTTC.

J is TRBJ1-4 and V is TRBV18, with 7 bases aligning to TRBD1. The J segment lost 8 bases and the V segment lost 3 bases, leaving 9 bases of the junction unmatched. Germline V gene lookup returns CDR1 KGHSH and CDR2 LQKENI. The CDR3 sequence is 15 residues long. CDR3 region: CASSPTGAAGEKLFF. The CDR3, as DNA: TGTGCCAGCTCACCTACAGGGGCAGCGGGAGAAAAACTGTTTTTT. Full variable domain (remainder filled in from reference TRBV18 and TRBJ1-4): NAGVMQNPRHLVRRRGQEARLRCSPMKGHSHVYWYRQLPEEGLKFMVYLQKENIIDESGMPKERFSAEFPKEGPSILRIQQVVRGDSAAYFCASSPTGAAGEKLFFGSGTQLSVL.

This chain links TRBV4-1 with TRBJ2-7, with TRBD1 identical over 8 bases. V lost 1 base to trimming and J lost 0 bases; unmatched junction nucleotides: 11. Germline V gives CDR1 MGHRA, CDR2 YSYEKL. This CDR3 region has 18 residues. CDR3 loop: CASSQGSGGQGSSYEQYF. The CDR3 DNA reads as TGCGCCAGCAGCCAAGGCAGTGGCGGACAGGGAAGCTCCTACGAGCAGTACTTC.

The genes are TRBV19 and TRBJ2-2, with D perhaps TRBD1 (5 bases). This CDR3 is 14 amino acids long. CDR1 is LNHDA, CDR2 SQIVND, per germline (reference sequence). V lost 3 bases to trimming and J lost 7 bases, with 12 bases between them. CDR3 in DNA: TGTGCCAGTAGTATCTGGCAGGGAAACGGGGAGCTGTTTTTT. It encodes CASSIWQGNGELFF.

This clone was detected only a few times. The chain employs TRBV18 and TRBJ1-1; no reliable D call. The CDR3 is 13 amino acids. Trimming shortened V by 6 bases and J by 2 bases, and 10 bases separated the two germline ends. From germline, CDR1 is KGHSH and CDR2 LQKENI. The CDR3 region is CASSWGGNTEAFF. The DNA for the CDR3 is TGTGCCAGCTCCTGGGGAGGCAACACTGAAGCTTTCTTT.

The gene calls are TRBV6-5 and TRBJ2-7; 7 bases agree with TRBD2. CDR3 size: 16 residues. CDR1 MNHEY and CDR2 SVGAGI come from the germline V gene. V trimming: 0 bases; J trimming: 4 bases; junction bases outside the gene matches: 9. The CDR3 is CASSYSSAGAQYEQYF. The CDR3 nucleotides read TGTGCCAGCAGTTACTCGTCGGCGGGAGCCCAATACGAGCAGTACTTC.

This sequence joins TRBV10-1 and TRBJ1-1; unclear D gene. Germline CDR1 WNHNN, CDR2 SYGVQD (reference sequence). CDR3 length: 13 amino acids. With 2 bases removed from V and 5 bases from J, the gap between germline ends came to 9 bases. The CDR3 coding sequence is TGCGCCAGCAGTGAGGGCCCCGGGACTGAAGCTTTCTTT. Translating it yields CASSEGPGTEAFF.

Points on this clone: The identical CDR3 is also encoded by other nucleotide sequences in the sample. V is TRBV2 and J is TRBJ2-1; 14 positions agree with TRBD2. After removal of 1 base from V and 4 bases from J, the junction contained 0 bases not matched to a gene. CDR1 is SNHLY, CDR2 FYNNEI, per germline. The CDR3 spans 16 residues. The CDR3 nucleotides are TGTGCCAGCAGTGAAGGACTAGCGGGGGGGTACAATGAGCAGTTCTTC. Its translation: CASSEGLAGGYNEQFF.

The CDR3 sequence is CASSPGGRAYNEQFF. Written as DNA, the CDR3 is TGTGCCAGCAGCCCAGGCGGGAGAGCCTACAATGAGCAGTTCTTC. This chain joins TRBV5-4 and TRBJ2-1; 7 nucleotides agree with TRBD2. The CDR3 covers 15 residues. Germline CDR1 reads SGHNT; CDR2 reads YYREEE (reference sequence). Trimming removed 4 bases from V and 2 bases from J; junction bases left unmatched: 6.

Points on this clone: Other DNA sequences in this sample translate to the same CDR3. The rearrangement uses TRBV7-3 and TRBJ2-3, with a tentative D call TRBD2 (5 bases). Trimming took 5 bases from V and 3 from J, leaving 9 bases between them. Germline V lookup: CDR1 SGHTA, CDR2 FQGTGA. CDR3 length: 13 residues. The DNA for the CDR3 is TGTGCCAGCAGCCTACCGGGAACAGATACGCAGTATTTT. Amino acid sequence: CASSLPGTDTQYF.

Only one count was recorded for this clone. The chain combines TRBV7-2 with TRBJ2-2, with D unclear. The CDR3 is 15 residues long. V was clipped by 4 bases and J by 1 base, with 10 bases between them. Germline-derived CDR1 and CDR2 are SGHTA and FQGNSA. As DNA, the CDR3 is TGTGCCAGCAGCTACCGCTCCCAGAACACCGGGGAGCTGTTTTTT. This translates into CASSYRSQNTGELFF. The full variable domain, its missing parts supplied by reference TRBV7-2 and TRBJ2-2, is GAGVSQSPSNKVTEKGKDVELRCDPISGHTALYWYRQSLGQGLEFLIYFQGNSAPDKSGLPSDRFSAERTGGSVSTLTIQRTQQEDSAVYLCASSYRSQNTGELFFGEGSRLTVL.

V and J are TRBV6-1 and TRBJ1-2; 8 bases are a match to TRBD1. The CDR3 covers 14 residues. V lost 5 bases, J lost 3 bases, and 5 bases stayed unmatched. Germline V CDR1 and CDR2: MNHNS, SASEGT. The CDR3 coding sequence is TGTGCCAGCAGTCTGCAGGGGGCCGACTATGGCTACACCTTC. Residues: CASSLQGADYGYTF.

The chain employs TRBV28 and TRBJ2-1; D possibly corresponds to TRBD2 (5 bases). Germline-derived CDR1 and CDR2 are MDHEN and SYDVKM. Trimming removed 6 bases at V and 2 bases at J, with 14 bases between. The CDR3 extends over 15 amino acids. CDR3 in DNA: TGTGCCAGCAGGTCCGTGGTTAGCGCCTACAATGAGCAGTTCTTC. As protein: CASRSVVSAYNEQFF.

J is TRBJ2-7 and V is TRBV6-5; 9 bases match TRBD2. V lost 11 bases to trimming and J lost 6 bases; unmatched junction nucleotides: 14. Germline loops: CDR1 MNHEY, CDR2 SVGAGI. CDR3 size: 14 residues. The DNA of the CDR3 is TGTGCCCCCCGGTCCTGCACTAGCGGGTCCGAGCAGTACTTC. As protein: CAPRSCTSGSEQYF.

The chain links TRBV28 to TRBJ2-7; 9 bases fit TRBD1. CDR1 MDHEN and CDR2 SYDVKM come from the germline V gene. This CDR3 has 14 amino acids. V trimming: 4 bases; J trimming: 7 bases; junction bases outside the gene matches: 8. The CDR3 is CASSSPGQGREQYF. For the CDR3, the DNA is TGTGCCAGCAGTTCACCGGGACAGGGAAGAGAGCAGTACTTC.

As to this clone: One end of the junction is discordant with germline, which a read error may explain. This chain links TRBV25-1 with TRBJ2-1; D perhaps matches TRBD2 (5 bases). The CDR3 is 17 residues long. Germline CDR1 reads MGHDK; CDR2 reads SYGVNS. The CDR3 DNA follows: TGTGCCAGCAGTAAATATAATCTGGGAGAGTCCTACAATGAGCAGTTCTTC. Translating gives CASSKYNLGESYNEQFF. The whole variable domain, filled in from reference TRBV25-1 and TRBJ2-1, reads EADIYQTPRYLVIGTGKKITLECSQTMGHDKMYWYQQDPGMELHLIHYSYGVNSTEKGDLSSESTVSRIRTEHFPLTLESARPSHTSQYLCASSKYNLGESYNEQFFGPGTRLTVL.

This clone was detected only once. The rearrangement uses TRBV13 and TRBJ1-1; 8 bases agree with TRBD1. Trimming took 5 bases from V and 1 from J; bases not matched to a gene: 6. In germline, CDR1 is PRHDT, CDR2 FYEKMQ (reference sequence). The CDR3 has 15 residues. CDR3 nucleotides: TGTGCCAGCAGCACAGTGGGACAGGCGAACACTGAAGCTTTCTTT. Its protein product is CASSTVGQANTEAFF.

The J gene is TRBJ1-5, the V gene TRBV18, with 9 positions matching TRBD1. This CDR3 is built from 16 residues. J gave up 6 bases and V 1 base, and 7 bases lay outside the gene matches. Germline V gene lookup returns CDR1 KGHSH and CDR2 LQKENI. The CDR3 DNA reads as TGTGCCAGCTCACCACTACAGGGGGCGACGGGTCAGCCCCAGCATTTT. Amino acid sequence: CASSPLQGATGQPQHF.

Points on this clone: A much larger clone lies one base from this, so it may be a read error. At the DNA level, this CDR3 is encoded by other sequences in the same sample as well. This sequence joins TRBV5-4 and TRBJ2-3, with unresolved D. Germline V gene lookup returns CDR1 SGHNT and CDR2 YYREEE (reference sequence). Deletions cut 2 bases from V and 2 bases from J, with 0 bases between. This CDR3 region has 11 residues. CDR3 bases: TGTGCCAGCAGCTTCACAGATACGCAGTATTTT. The encoded protein is CASSFTDTQYF.

V is TRBV5-1 and J is TRBJ2-3; 10 nucleotides match TRBD2. Germline V CDR1 and CDR2: SGHRS, YFSETQ. CDR3 size: 15 residues. V lost 2 bases, J lost 4 bases, and 4 bases stayed unmatched. The DNA of the CDR3 is TGCGCCAGCAGCTTCCGGCTAGCGGGAGCAGATACGCAGTATTTT. Residues: CASSFRLAGADTQYF.